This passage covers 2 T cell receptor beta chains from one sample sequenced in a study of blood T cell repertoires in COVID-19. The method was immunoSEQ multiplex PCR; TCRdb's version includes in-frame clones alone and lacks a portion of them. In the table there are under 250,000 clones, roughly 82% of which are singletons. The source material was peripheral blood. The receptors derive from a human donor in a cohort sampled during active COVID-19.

CDR3 in DNA: TGCGCCAGCAGCCAAGTCACAGGGAGCTCCTACGAGCAGTACTTC. It is translated as CASSQVTGSSYEQYF. The gene calls are TRBV4-1 and TRBJ2-7, with D possibly being TRBD1 (6 bases). V was trimmed by 1 base and J by 0 bases, leaving 10 bases between them. Germline lookup yields CDR1 MGHRA and CDR2 YSYEKL. The CDR3 runs to 15 residues.

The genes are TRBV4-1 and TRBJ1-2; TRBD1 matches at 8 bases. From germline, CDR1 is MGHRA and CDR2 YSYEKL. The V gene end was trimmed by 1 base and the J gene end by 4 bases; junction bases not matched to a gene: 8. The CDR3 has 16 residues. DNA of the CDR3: TGCGCCAGCAGCCAAGGTGGGGCCGGGACAGGCTATGGCTACACCTTC. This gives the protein CASSQGGAGTGYGYTF.